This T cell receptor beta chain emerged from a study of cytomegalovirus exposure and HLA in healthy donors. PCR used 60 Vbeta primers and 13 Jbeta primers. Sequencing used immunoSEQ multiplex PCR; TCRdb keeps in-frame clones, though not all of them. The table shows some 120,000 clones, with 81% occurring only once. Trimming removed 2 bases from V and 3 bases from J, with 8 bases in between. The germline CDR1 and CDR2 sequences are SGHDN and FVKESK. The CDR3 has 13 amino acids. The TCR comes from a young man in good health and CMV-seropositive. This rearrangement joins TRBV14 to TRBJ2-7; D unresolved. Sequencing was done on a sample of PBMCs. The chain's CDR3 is CASSQFGVYEQYF. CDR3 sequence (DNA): TGTGCCAGCAGCCAATTCGGAGTCTACGAGCAGTACTTC.